Here is one T cell receptor beta chain with its context. This clonotype was seen at least ten times. What antigen it recognizes has not been identified. Nothing much larger sits one base from this clone, and base qualities are not available. This specimen comes from a study of regulatory T cells in long-lasting Graves disease (dated by TCRdb to the early 2020s). Background for the entire study: Newly diagnosed Graves' disease patients had taken antithyroid drugs for less than 3 months. The study was conducted in China and was registered as a clinical trial. Peripheral blood TCR sequencing and RNA sequencing compared persistent Graves' disease patients with newly diagnosed Graves' disease patients. A total of some 33 samples were covered by TCR sequencing, comprising around 13 persistent and around 20 newly diagnosed Graves' disease patients.

Explained via the paper, the time point label denotes: newly diagnosed GD, antithyroid drugs for less than 3 months. For both TCR sequencing and RNA sequencing, RNA was extracted from PBMCs in TRIzol. The diagnosis of Graves' disease followed American Thyroid Association guidelines. The patients came from an endocrinology department in Xi'an, China. Each patient gave approximately 8.8 milliliters of peripheral blood, collected in an EDTA anticoagulant tube. Ficoll Paque Plus density gradient separation was used to isolate PBMCs, and no further T cell sorting was performed. An Agilent 2100 Bioanalyzer and agarose gel were used to check RNA quality, and a NanoDrop 2000 was used to measure RNA concentration. Libraries were made using multiplex PCR. The sequencer listed for this sample is Illumina HiSeq 4000. To build TCR beta libraries, CDR3 regions were amplified by Arm-PCR using iRepertoire HTBI primers. PCR products were gel purified before sequencing. Concerning the study's data processing: Across samples, fewer than 70 TRBV and 13 to 15 TRBJ segments were identified and used for gene usage analysis of CDR3 amino acid clonotypes. Filtered high-quality paired reads were merged into contigs using COPE and FqMerger. BLAST was used to align contigs to IMGT TRBV, TRBD and TRBJ reference genes, and CDR3 was defined according to IMGT. Any clonotype with a frequency above 0.1% was classified as a highly expanded clone. Shannon entropy was used to measure repertoire diversity, and the Gini coefficient was used to measure V-J evenness. Clonotypes shared by more than one individual were considered public. The raw public data were reprocessed by TCRdb itself: fastp quality trimming at Q25, MiXCR clonotype calling, in-frame beta chains only. Every distinct CDR3 protein forms one entry, paired with its most common genes and DNA. The V and J calls reflect TCRdb's pipeline rather than the authors' work. The sample data list over 400,000 distinct CDR3 sequences, and 14% of these were observed just once. Of the sample, more than 15% falls within the top ten clones.

On the study overall, not on this receptor specifically: A larger number of public clonotypes was shared among persistent patients (fewer than 3,000) than among newly diagnosed patients (approximately 1,000). Persistent disease showed preferential use of TRBV28, TRBJ1-2 and TRBJ2-5, whereas newly diagnosed disease favored TRBV20-1 and TRBJ2-1. Because the primary lesion, thyroid tissue, could not be accessed, the study looked at peripheral blood alone. Sequencing and analysis were restricted to the TCR beta chain. The authors acknowledged the small sample size as a limitation that may reduce accuracy. Persistent Graves' disease patients showed lower TCR Shannon entropy and fewer highly expanded clones than newly diagnosed patients, suggesting clonal expansion.

Trimming accounts for 3 bases at V and 1 base at J, while the number of junction bases matched to no gene is 5. Spanning cysteine to phenylalanine, the CDR3 consists of 15 amino acids. Left in the record is the CDR3 DNA by itself, 45 bases read in frame from the first base. In the germline V gene, CDR1 corresponds to ENHRY and CDR2 to SYGVKD. These data were likewise used in another study, on T cells in Graves' hyperthyroidism and ophthalmopathy. Per the second study: A patient counted as having stable Graves' hyperthyroidism if no progression to ophthalmopathy occurred over 18 months of follow-up. The hyperthyroidism patients were between 18 and 65 years old and newly diagnosed, with a disease duration of less than 2 months. Exclusion was applied to patients with uncontrolled infections, other autoimmune diseases, pregnancy or lactation. Clinical symptoms, serum thyroxine and TRAb, thyroid ultrasound, and orbital computed tomography formed the basis for the diagnoses. The TCR CDR3 was subjected to a first round of RT-PCR using the HTBI primer set and the Qiagen OneStep RT-PCR kit. Most expanded thyroid clonotypes (frequency above 0.001) were also detected in blood, suggesting blood repertoires may reflect thyroid immune responses. A 13 V-J signature model separated ophthalmopathy from stable hyperthyroidism, with around 90% sensitivity and about 81% specificity in cross-validation and 80%/75% in testing. In validation, progression to ophthalmopathy was predicted by the model with 70% to 71% sensitivity and under 85% specificity, a median of around 6.5 months before onset. TCR V-J signatures able to tell the groups apart were searched for in a discovery cohort of about a hundred patients, of whom more than 40 had Graves' ophthalmopathy and around 56 had stable Graves' hyperthyroidism. An independent validation cohort of 18 to 20 hyperthyroidism patients and more than 15 patients who later progressed to ophthalmopathy tested prospective prediction of ophthalmopathy. The approximately 98 discovery patients were randomly divided into training and test sets at a 7:3 ratio. Thyroid tissue and blood T-cell repertoires from six Graves' hyperthyroidism patients were also compared in the study. After blood sampling, hyperthyroidism patients were treated with methimazole at a starting dose of 30 mg daily, and ophthalmopathy patients were treated with high-dose intravenous methylprednisolone. Libraries were constructed in a second round of multiplex PCR, after which size selection and purification were performed. Libraries were sequenced paired-end with 100 bp reads on an Illumina HiSeq2000. Raw data were processed with SOAPnuke, discarding reads with adapters, uncalled bases, mean Phred below 15, or no exact constant-primer or identifier match. High-quality paired reads were merged with COPE v1.2.5, and unique nucleotide sequences were defined as clonotypes. MiTCR v1.1 was used to align the clonotypes against IMGT TRBV, TRBD and TRBJ reference segments. The analysis was restricted to V-J combinations with a frequency above 0.0001, which together covered approximately 99% of the repertoires. The TCS score was defined as F50 (clonal expansion) divided by E x V (chaos), with BLOSUM62-based TCRdist calculated between CDR3 peptides within each V-J. Welch's t-statistics and random forest reduced several hundred V-J features to 10 to 15, which were used in a naive Bayes classifier (R e1071). No statistical method was used to set the sample size in advance, and investigators knew the group allocation. According to the paper, TCR Vbeta CDR3 sequencing was carried out on 135 peripheral blood samples, which came from about 45 ophthalmopathy, 70 to 80 hyperthyroidism and roughly 17 progressor patients.

This sequence uses TRBV10-3 and TRBJ2-7; the central 8 bases match TRBD1. This sequence originates from a woman in her 50s with Graves disease. Donor details come from another sample of the same person, matched by shared clones. Sample: peripheral blood mononuclear cells (PBMCs), taken at new diagnosis, from a patient treated with antithyroid drugs. At the DNA level, the sequence is TGTGCCATCAGTGACGGGGGACAGGCTTCCTACGAGCAGTACTTC. Its protein product is CAISDGGQASYEQYF.